Listed here are 6 T cell receptor beta chains from one sample, sequenced in a study of lymphopenia after photon versus proton radiotherapy. Assay: immunoSEQ multiplex PCR; the TCRdb copy retains only in-frame clones and omits some. The repertoire has about 12,000 clones, about nine tenths of them found once; the top ten carry 3.5%. The specimen comprised peripheral blood, sampled from a patient treated with photon-based radiotherapy. These receptors came from a man aged 60 to 69 with pancreatic cancer.

The chain recombines TRBV2 with TRBJ2-5; TRBD1 is a possible D gene (6 bases). The CDR3 has 11 amino acids. CDR1 is SNHLY and CDR2 is FYNNEI in the germline V gene. The V end was cut by 5 bases, the J end by 14 bases, with 15 bases between. The CDR3 protein is CASSPRTDGYF. The CDR3 DNA reads as TGTGCCAGCAGTCCAAGGACAGACGGATACTTC.

The rearrangement links TRBV25-1 to TRBJ1-2; 10 bases agree with TRBD1. This CDR3 is built from 13 residues. Per germline, CDR1 MGHDK and CDR2 SYGVNS. V trimming: 5 bases; J trimming: 12 bases; junction bases outside the gene matches: 9. The CDR3 reads CASSPRGTGVHTF. DNA of the CDR3: TGTGCCAGCAGTCCCCGCGGGACAGGGGTCCACACCTTC.

J is TRBJ2-5 and V is TRBV7-2; 10 positions agree with TRBD2. From germline, CDR1 is SGHTA and CDR2 FQGNSA. Trimming cost V 1 base and J 4 bases; bases outside gene matches: 9. The CDR3 has 17 amino acids. CDR3 in amino acids: CASSLVRTSGIGETQYF. The DNA of the CDR3 is TGTGCCAGCAGCTTAGTGAGGACTAGCGGTATAGGAGAGACCCAGTACTTC. The full variable domain, with the rest looked up from reference TRBV7-2 and TRBJ2-5, is GAGVSQSPSNKVTEKGKDVELRCDPISGHTALYWYRQSLGQGLEFLIYFQGNSAPDKSGLPSDRFSAERTGGSVSTLTIQRTQQEDSAVYLCASSLVRTSGIGETQYFGPGTRLLVL.

The J gene is TRBJ1-3, the V gene TRBV14, with D perhaps TRBD1 (6 bases). Germline V gene sequence: CDR1 SGHDN, CDR2 FVKESK. The CDR3 totals 17 residues. The V and J ends lost 0 bases and 4 bases respectively, with 16 bases between them. The CDR3 DNA is TGTGCCAGCAGCCAAGATTTGGGGGCCGGGGGAGGAAACACCATATATTTT. This gives the protein CASSQDLGAGGGNTIYF.

V is TRBV4-1 and J is TRBJ1-3; D may be TRBD1 (5 bases). The germline CDR1 and CDR2 sequences are MGHRA and YSYEKL. V gave up 3 bases and J gave up 0 bases, with 15 bases separating them. The CDR3 totals 17 residues. CDR3 nucleotide sequence: TGCGCCAGCAGCCATCCCCCAGGGTCCTCCTCTGGAAACACCATATATTTT. This encodes CASSHPPGSSSGNTIYF.

The J gene is TRBJ2-5, the V gene TRBV5-1, with D perhaps matching TRBD2 (5 bases). Germline CDR1 and CDR2: SGHRS and YFSETQ. This CDR3 is built from 15 residues. V was pared by 3 bases and J by 1 base, with 13 bases between. DNA of the CDR3: TGCGCCAGCAGCTCGGATCCCGGGGTCCAAGAGACCCAGTACTTC. Translating gives CASSSDPGVQETQYF.